This T cell receptor beta chain was retrieved from a study of blood T cell repertoires in COVID-19. Study in general: PBMCs, B-cell-depleted T cells, or T cells were the source of the cDNA or gDNA that made up the material.

Assay: immunoSEQ multiplex PCR; the TCRdb copy retains only in-frame clones and omits some. The table has tens of thousands of clones, around 86% seen once. V was cut by 6 bases and J by 3 bases, with 14 bases left in between. The CDR3 is 14 residues long. Germline V gene data show CDR1 as MNHEY and CDR2 as SVGAGI. V and J are TRBV6-5 and TRBJ1-2; D might be TRBD1 (6 bases). The TCR sequence derives from a man aged 35 to 55 with COVID-19, enrolled during active disease. Sequenced: peripheral blood. The CDR3 nucleotides are TGTGCCAGCAGCCTACAGGGAACGGACTATGGCTACACCTTC. It specifies CASSLQGTDYGYTF.